A few counts support the clone carrying this T cell receptor (beta chain). What it binds is not known. Per germline, CDR1 MNHEY and CDR2 SVGAGI. The CDR3 has 14 amino acids. The J segment lost 3 bases and the V segment lost 6 bases, leaving 6 bases of the junction unmatched. PCR involved 60 Vbeta and 13 Jbeta primers. The data were produced by immunoSEQ multiplex PCR, yet TCRdb's version contains in-frame clones alone and is incomplete. The top ten clones hold less than 3.5% of a sample with about 150,000 clones, around 80% of them seen once. This sample stems from a study of cytomegalovirus exposure and HLA in healthy donors. Whole-study results and caveats: Association of approximately 16,000 TCR beta sequences with HLA alleles was found at 0.05 false discovery rate in a later analysis. Presence/absence analyses assumed roughly uniform sequencing depth across donors. TCR beta V segments were, for the most part, productive about 87% or about 30% of the time in an earlier analysis. The study recorded about 160 TCR beta chains that were cytomegalovirus-associated.

The source is a woman under 40 in good health and CMV-seronegative. This chain connects TRBV6-5 to TRBJ2-7; 9 bases align to TRBD1. Sequenced: PBMCs. CDR3 sequence: CASRNRDRDYEQYF. The DNA for the CDR3 is TGTGCCAGCAGGAACCGGGACAGGGACTACGAGCAGTACTTC.